This record looks at one T cell receptor (beta chain) sequence and its context. From the 5' RACE reads, TCRdb lists one entry per CDR3 protein and no DNA. The sample totals hundreds of thousands of distinct CDR3 sequences. These data originate in a study of T cells expressing NK-cell markers. The CDR3 is 14 residues long. Per germline, CDR1 DFQATT and CDR2 SNEGSKA (reference sequence). This TCR was sampled from a woman aged 18 to 69 in good health. The rearrangement joins TRBV20-1 to TRBJ2-2; TCRdb lists TRBD1, though no DNA is available to test this call. The sample consisted of blood T cells: a sorted CD56 or NKG2C T cell subset, CD4+ or CD8+ T cells, or bulk PBMC T cells (not recorded which). The CDR3 loop reads CSALGQGNTGELFF.